Sequencing of this T cell receptor (beta chain) was carried out in a study of CD8 T cells in ankylosing spondylitis. TCRdb used MiXCR to reprocess the 5' RACE reads, holding one entry per CDR3 protein. Of some 40,000 distinct CDR3 sequences listed, approximately 3% are singletons. The CDR3 spans 17 residues. Germline V CDR1 and CDR2: SGHAT, FQNNGV. The V and J ends lost 5 bases and 1 base respectively, with 17 bases between them. This clonotype came up many times. The chain employs TRBV11-2 and TRBJ2-2, with D maybe TRBD2 (5 bases). The sample taken for sequencing was blood, either unsorted or a sorted T cell fraction (not recorded which). The TCR originated in a male donor with ankylosing spondylitis or in good health (not recorded which). CDR3 nucleotide sequence: TGTGCCAGCAGCCCCCGAACCGAGGGTTTGAACACCGGGGAGCTGTTTTTT. Translating gives CASSPRTEGLNTGELFF.